This entry concerns a single T cell receptor (beta chain). V was pared by 0 bases and J by 2 bases, with 11 bases between. The CDR3 covers 17 residues. Germline V gives CDR1 SGHVS, CDR2 FNYEAQ. Measured with immunoSEQ multiplex PCR; TCRdb has only the in-frame clones, and not every one. In the table there are 68,000 or so clones, 93% of which are singletons. The chain combines TRBV7-6 with TRBJ2-6; possible D gene TRBD2, 7 bases. The sample was PBMCs. The receptor was isolated from a man in his forties or fifties with rheumatoid arthritis. The CDR3 DNA is TGTGCCAGCAGCTTAGCGTGGGGGGGCGCTGGGGCCAACGTCCTGACTTTC. Its protein is CASSLAWGGAGANVLTF.